This T cell receptor beta chain originates from a study of blood T cells in healthy people across ages. Study background: Template switching caught about one barcoded beta molecule for each two T cells.

A note on this clonotype: The target antigen is unknown.

Donors were systemically healthy Caucasian individuals from Russia aged roughly 6 to 100 years. Together with a sample-barcoded 5' primer, a J-beta primer mix was included in a second PCR lasting roughly 6 to 12 cycles. The authors tagged each cDNA molecule using a template-switch adaptor with 12 random nucleotides. Each CDR3 protein gets one entry after TCRdb re-called the 5' RACE reads with MiXCR. The sample records roughly 2 million distinct CDR3 sequences, 49% being singletons. Study results and limitations: Underestimates were what the diversity estimates from one million T cells were considered to be.

There are 12 residues in the CDR3. Per the germline V gene, CDR1 is SQVTM and CDR2 is ANQGSEA. The ends were cut back, 5 bases at V and 4 bases at J, with 11 bases in the middle. The sequenced sample was blood. The V call is TRBV29-1, the J call TRBJ1-1; D remains ambiguous. This TCR derives from a woman aged 35 to 49 in good health. The CDR3 sequence: CSVSGQGTEAFF. DNA for the CDR3: TGCAGCGTTTCGGGCCAAGGCACTGAAGCTTTCTTT.